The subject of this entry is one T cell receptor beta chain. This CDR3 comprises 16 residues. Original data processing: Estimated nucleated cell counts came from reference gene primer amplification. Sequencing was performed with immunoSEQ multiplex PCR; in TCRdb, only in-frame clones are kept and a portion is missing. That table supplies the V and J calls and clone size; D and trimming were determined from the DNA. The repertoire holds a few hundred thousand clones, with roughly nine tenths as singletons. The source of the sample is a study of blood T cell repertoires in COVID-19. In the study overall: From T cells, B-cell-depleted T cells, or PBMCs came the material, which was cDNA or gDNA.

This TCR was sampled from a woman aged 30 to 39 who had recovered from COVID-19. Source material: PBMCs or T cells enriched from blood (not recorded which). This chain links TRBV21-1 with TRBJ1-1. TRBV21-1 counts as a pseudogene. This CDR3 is CASSKDKGGPNTEAFF. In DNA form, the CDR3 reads TGTGCCAGCAGCAAAGACAAAGGCGGCCCGAACACTGAAGCTTTCTTT.